This TCR beta chain was found in a study of early T cells in non-severe SARS-CoV-2 infection. This clonotype was seen repeatedly, ten times or more. Its target is not known. Germline V gene lookup returns CDR1 GTSNPN and CDR2 SVGIG (reference sequence). The CDR3 covers 11 residues. With 6 bases removed from V and 3 bases from J, the gap between germline ends came to 9 bases. Unique molecular identifiers were affixed to single, distinct cDNA molecules. One entry per CDR3 protein results from TCRdb running MiXCR on the 5' RACE reads. The data contain about 19,000 distinct CDR3 sequences, roughly 6.1% of them singletons. Findings and limits, study-wide: VDJdb matching favored anti-spike CD8 responses, missing private and CD4 specificities.

The sequencing sample was made of whole blood. This clonotype was sampled from an adult who was a healthcare worker with PCR-confirmed SARS-CoV-2 infection or an uninfected control (not recorded which). This chain joins TRBV30 and TRBJ2-7, with D perhaps matching TRBD1 (5 bases). CDR3 DNA sequence: TGTGCCTGCGAAGACAGCTACGAGCAGTACTTC. It is translated as CACEDSYEQYF.